This TCR beta chain was found in a study of immune evolution from preneoplasia to lung adenocarcinoma. This CDR3 is built from 15 residues. From germline, CDR1 is LNHDA and CDR2 SQIVND (reference sequence). Between the trimmed V and J ends, which lost 0 bases and 0 bases, there was a span of 6 bases. The data were produced by immunoSEQ multiplex PCR, yet TCRdb's version contains in-frame clones alone and is incomplete. The repertoire holds 39,000 or so clones, approximately 79% seen once, with 4% to 5% in the top ten. This chain connects TRBV19 to TRBJ2-1; no firm D call. The clonotype originates from a person aged 55 to 69 with lung adenocarcinoma. Sequencing was carried out using FFPE invasive lung adenocarcinoma tissue. The CDR3 region has the DNA TGTGCCAGTAGTATAGACAGTGGCTCCTACAATGAGCAGTTCTTC. Its translation: CASSIDSGSYNEQFF.